This T cell receptor beta chain is from a study of metastatic and nonmetastatic thyroid tumors. All patients were untreated before thyroid surgery. Findings and caveats of the study: Patients with malignant thyroid tumors reportedly had significantly higher TCR beta diversity than those with benign nodules, in blood and tumor.

Regarding this clone: Its antigen is not known.

TCRdb re-called the PCR reads with MiXCR. The sample shows about 41,000 clones, more than 25% of them seen only once. CDR3 length: 15 amino acids. Between the trimmed V and J ends, which lost 6 bases and 3 bases, there was a span of 14 bases. Germline lookup yields CDR1 SEHNR and CDR2 FQNEAQ (reference sequence). Sequenced sample: blood. V and J are TRBV7-9 and TRBJ2-2; D is unresolved. The receptor's source is a male donor with papillary thyroid cancer or a benign thyroid nodule (not recorded which). Some clones in this sample may be carry-over from other donors' samples. In DNA, the CDR3 is TGTGCCAGCAGGTCAAGGGTTTATGACACCGGGGAGCTGTTTTTT. Translation: CASRSRVYDTGELFF.